One and the same sample provided the 24 T cell receptor beta chains below, sequenced in a study of shared clonotypes between healthy human individuals. Libraries were prepared by immunoSEQ multiplex PCR; TCRdb keeps only in-frame clonotypes and omits some of them. Of approximately 1,500,000 clones in the sample, around 98% were seen once. Sequenced input: naive CD4+ T cells sorted from blood. Stated subset: CD45RA+ positively selected. Receptors were obtained from a man between 25 and 39 years old in good health.

The CDR3 protein is CASSLSGPSYNEQFF. The CDR3 DNA reads as TGTGCCAGCAGCTTAAGCGGGCCCTCCTACAATGAGCAGTTCTTC. The V and J genes are TRBV11-2 and TRBJ2-1; a weak D match, TRBD2 (6 bases). The ends were cut back, 2 bases at V and 0 bases at J, with 8 bases in the middle. CDR1 and CDR2 from the germline V gene are SGHAT and FQNNGV. This CDR3 spans 15 amino acids.

This clone has only one observation. J is TRBJ2-7 and V is TRBV5-1; a weak D match, TRBD1 (6 bases). The germline V gene has CDR1 SGHRS and CDR2 YFSETQ. This CDR3 is 13 amino acids long. The V and J ends lost 5 bases and 5 bases respectively, with 14 bases between them. For the CDR3, the DNA is TGCGCCAGCAGTATACCCAGGGGAGACGAGCAGTACTTC. Its protein is CASSIPRGDEQYF.

The DNA for the CDR3 is TGCGCCAGCAGCCAAGACCCCTACTACGAGCAGTACTTC. Amino acids: CASSQDPYYEQYF. The chain combines TRBV4-3 with TRBJ2-7, with D uncertain. The CDR3 sequence is 13 residues long. V lost 0 bases to trimming and J lost 3 bases, with 6 bases between them. The germline V gene encodes CDR1 LGHNA and CDR2 YSLEER.

This clone was found once. The chain is built from TRBV6-5 and TRBJ1-5; 8 bases map to TRBD1. The CDR3 totals 14 residues. Trimming removed 10 bases from V and 4 bases from J; junction bases left unmatched: 9. The V gene's germline CDR1 is MNHEY and CDR2 SVGAGI. The CDR3 bases are TGTGCCACAAGAAGGACAGGGACGAATCAGCCCCAGCATTTT. This encodes CATRRTGTNQPQHF.

This rearrangement joins TRBV7-6 to TRBJ1-3, with D perhaps matching TRBD1 (5 bases). CDR3 length: 16 amino acids. Deletions cut 6 bases from V and 0 bases from J, with 15 bases between. Germline V lookup: CDR1 SGHVS, CDR2 FNYEAQ. The CDR3 sequence: CASSRGSSSSGNTIYF. CDR3 DNA: TGTGCCAGCAGTCGGGGCAGCTCGAGCTCTGGAAACACCATATATTTT.

This chain uses TRBV11-2 with TRBJ1-1, with 8 bases that match TRBD1. The ends lost 5 bases at V and 5 bases at J; junction bases unmatched: 10. CDR3 length equals 15 residues. Germline CDR1 and CDR2: SGHAT and FQNNGV. Here the CDR3 DNA reads TGTGCCAGCAGCCCACCAGGGGGCGGGTTGACTGAAGCTTTCTTT. This codes for CASSPPGGGLTEAFF.

This rearrangement joins TRBV5-5 to TRBJ1-1; D gene uncertain. Germline loops: CDR1 SGHKS, CDR2 YYEKEE (reference sequence). The length of the CDR3 is 14 residues. Trimming pared 8 bases from V and 4 bases from J, leaving 18 bases between. The CDR3 region is CARAWVSGGTEAFF. CDR3 nucleotide sequence: TGTGCCAGAGCGTGGGTATCAGGAGGCACTGAAGCTTTCTTT.

The V gene is TRBV18, the J gene TRBJ2-7; 9 bases fit TRBD1. With V trimmed by 0 bases and J by 5 bases, 11 bases remained unmatched. The germline V gene encodes CDR1 KGHSH and CDR2 LQKENI. The CDR3 runs 17 residues. CDR3 sequence: CASSPPVLGTGNHEQYF. The CDR3 DNA reads TGTGCCAGCTCACCACCGGTATTAGGGACAGGGAACCACGAGCAGTACTTC.

This clone has just one count. The rearrangement uses TRBV28 and TRBJ1-5; 10 nucleotides agree with TRBD1. The CDR3 has 17 residues. Unmatched junction bases numbered 9, after V lost 6 bases and J lost 1 base. Germline CDR1 MDHEN, CDR2 SYDVKM. The CDR3 sequence: CASRPGQGFRSNQPQHF. For the CDR3, the DNA is TGTGCCAGCAGGCCGGGACAGGGGTTTAGGAGCAATCAGCCCCAGCATTTT.

The gene calls are TRBV6-6 and TRBJ1-4; D call uncertain. With 6 bases removed from V and 0 bases from J, the gap between germline ends came to 14 bases. Germline assignment: CDR1 MNHNY and CDR2 SVGAGI (reference sequence). The CDR3 loop spans 16 amino acids. The CDR3, as DNA: TGTGCCAGCAGCCCACTCAGGCTGGCAACTAATGAAAAACTGTTTTTT. Amino acid sequence: CASSPLRLATNEKLFF.

V gene TRBV7-6 combines with J gene TRBJ2-7, with D unclear. V gave up 4 bases and J gave up 3 bases, with 13 bases separating them. Germline assignment: CDR1 SGHVS and CDR2 FNYEAQ. CDR3 length equals 14 residues. DNA for the CDR3: TGTGCCAGCAGCTCAGGTGGCAGCTACTACGAGCAGTACTTC. Residues: CASSSGGSYYEQYF.

The V gene is TRBV6-5, the J gene TRBJ2-5; unclear D gene. Trimming took 4 bases from V and 7 from J, leaving 16 bases between them. This CDR3 contains 14 residues. Germline V gene data show CDR1 as MNHEY and CDR2 as SVGAGI. CDR3 bases: TGTGCCAGCAGTTCGGCCCGACGTGTTGGGACCCAGTACTTC. Amino acids: CASSSARRVGTQYF.

The chain joins TRBV7-8 to TRBJ2-3; no firm D call. Germline V gene sequence: CDR1 SGHVS, CDR2 FQNEAQ. The V end was cut by 1 base, the J end by 6 bases, with 17 bases between. There are 16 residues in the CDR3. The CDR3 loop reads CASSLEFWSGRDTQYF. The CDR3 bases are TGTGCCAGCAGCTTAGAATTTTGGTCAGGCCGCGATACGCAGTATTTT.

J is TRBJ2-5 and V is TRBV5-1, with 9 bases aligning to TRBD1. Germline V CDR1 and CDR2: SGHRS, YFSETQ. After removal of 6 bases from V and 4 bases from J, the junction contained 13 bases not matched to a gene. This CDR3 comprises 16 residues. The CDR3 nucleotides are TGCGCCAGCATACGTGGGGGACAGGGTGCCGGAGAGACCCAGTACTTC. Residues: CASIRGGQGAGETQYF.

The chain is built from TRBV7-2 and TRBJ2-5, with 7 bases fitting TRBD1. The germline gives CDR1 SGHTA, CDR2 FQGNSA. V trimming: 5 bases; J trimming: 0 bases; junction bases outside the gene matches: 9. The CDR3 is made up of 16 amino acids. As DNA, the CDR3 is TGTGCCAGCAGCCAAGGGGGCCGAGGTAACCAAGAGACCCAGTACTTC. It is translated as CASSQGGRGNQETQYF. The variable domain in full, with the rest retrieved from reference TRBV7-2 and TRBJ2-5, is GAGVSQSPSNKVTEKGKDVELRCDPISGHTALYWYRQSLGQGLEFLIYFQGNSAPDKSGLPSDRFSAERTGGSVSTLTIQRTQQEDSAVYLCASSQGGRGNQETQYFGPGTRLLVL.

V is TRBV9 and J is TRBJ2-3; D is unresolved. This CDR3 is 14 amino acids long. Germline V gives CDR1 SGDLS, CDR2 YYNGEE. Trimming pared 4 bases from V and 5 bases from J, leaving 14 bases between. CDR3 nucleotides: TGTGCCAGCAGCCAGCGTGGGGTATTAGATACGCAGTATTTT. Protein sequence: CASSQRGVLDTQYF.

The chain uses TRBV10-3 and TRBJ2-7; D uncertain. Trimming left V 2 bases short and J 2 bases short, with 7 bases between. Germline V gene sequence: CDR1 ENHRY, CDR2 SYGVKD. The CDR3 is 13 amino acids. CDR3 DNA: TGTGCCATCAGTGAGCGGCAGGCCTACGAGCAGTACTTC. Residues: CAISERQAYEQYF.

V usage is TRBV19 and J usage is TRBJ1-1; weak D call: TRBD1 (6 bases). CDR1 and CDR2 (germline): LNHDA, SQIVND (reference sequence). The CDR3 extends over 13 amino acids. The V and J ends lost 8 bases and 0 bases respectively, with 10 bases between them. The CDR3 is CASDTGLNTEAFF. The CDR3 DNA reads as TGTGCCAGTGATACAGGGTTGAACACTGAAGCTTTCTTT.

This sequence joins TRBV19 and TRBJ2-3; D might be TRBD2 (5 bases). V was clipped by 1 base and J by 3 bases, with 14 bases between them. CDR3 length equals 16 residues. In germline, CDR1 is LNHDA, CDR2 SQIVND (reference sequence). The CDR3 reads CASSIGGGRRTDTQYF. CDR3 nucleotides: TGTGCCAGTAGTATAGGAGGAGGCAGGAGAACAGATACGCAGTATTTT. Variable domain in full (rest from reference TRBV19 and TRBJ2-3): DGGITQSPKYLFRKEGQNVTLSCEQNLNHDAMYWYRQDPGQGLRLIYYSQIVNDFQKGDIAEGYSVSREKKESFPLTVTSAQKNPTAFYLCASSIGGGRRTDTQYFGPGTRLTVL.

This clone has only one observation. V gene TRBV29-1 combines with J gene TRBJ2-1, with D perhaps matching TRBD2 (5 bases). V lost 6 bases to trimming and J lost 9 bases, with 15 bases between them. Germline CDR1 is SQVTM and CDR2 is ANQGSEA. The length of the CDR3 is 12 residues. CDR3 DNA sequence: TGCAGCGTGAACCACGCCCGGGGTGAGCAGTTCTTC. Translating it yields CSVNHARGEQFF.

Turning to this clone: This sample includes further DNA sequences coding for the same CDR3. The DNA for the CDR3 is TGTGCCAGCAGCAGGGACAGGGGGCGCGGTGGCAATCAGCCCCAGCATTTT. Its protein product is CASSRDRGRGGNQPQHF. This chain connects TRBV2 to TRBJ1-5; 12 positions agree with TRBD1. V gave up 6 bases and J gave up 2 bases; unmatched junction bases: 8. This CDR3 comprises 17 residues. Germline-derived CDR1 and CDR2 are SNHLY and FYNNEI.

The chain combines TRBV10-3 with TRBJ2-7, with D tentatively TRBD1 (6 bases). Germline-derived CDR1 and CDR2 are ENHRY and SYGVKD. Trimming took 0 bases from V and 0 from J, leaving 12 bases between them. There are 16 residues in the CDR3. The CDR3 bases are TGTGCCATCAGTGAGTCCCGACAGGAGAACTCCTACGAGCAGTACTTC. Amino acids: CAISESRQENSYEQYF.

The chain combines TRBV9 with TRBJ2-1; a possible D gene is TRBD2 (6 bases). The V gene lost 4 bases and the J gene lost 9 bases, with 8 bases spanning the gap. Per germline, CDR1 SGDLS and CDR2 YYNGEE. CDR3 length: 11 amino acids. The CDR3 loop reads CASSLGSEQFF. The CDR3 DNA sequence: TGTGCCAGCAGCCTCGGGAGTGAGCAGTTCTTC.

This clone was detected once. The chain joins TRBV7-9 to TRBJ2-2, with 13 bases lining up with TRBD2. V was pared by 8 bases and J by 6 bases, with 6 bases of the junction left unmatched. This CDR3 is 15 amino acids long. The germline CDR1 and CDR2 sequences are SEHNR and FQNEAQ (reference sequence). The CDR3 coding sequence is TGTGCCAGCGGCCGGACTAGCGGGAGTGCCGGGGAGCTGTTTTTT. As protein: CASGRTSGSAGELFF.